The 24 T cell receptor beta chains in this list originate from one sample, sequenced in a study of shared clonotypes between healthy human individuals. Assay: immunoSEQ multiplex PCR; the TCRdb copy retains only in-frame clones and omits some. The data show approximately 740,000 clones, over 90% seen once. Naive CD8 isolation took CD45RO-negative cells positively selected for CCR7 and excluded terminally differentiated effector memory CD45RA+ cells. Sequencing was done on a sample of naive CD8+ T cells sorted from blood. These receptor sequences come from a man between 25 and 39 years old in good health.

This chain joins TRBV27 and TRBJ1-5; TRBD1 aligns across 8 bases. Germline V gene sequence: CDR1 MNHEY, CDR2 SMNVEV (reference sequence). V shed 1 base, J shed 0 bases, and the junction held 11 bases outside the gene matches. This CDR3 contains 19 residues. The CDR3 spells CASSLLPQGAEYSNQPQHF. For the CDR3, the DNA is TGTGCCAGCAGTTTATTACCTCAGGGGGCCGAGTATAGCAATCAGCCCCAGCATTTT.

This clone has a single count. The chain employs TRBV11-2 and TRBJ2-3; no definite D call. Germline lookup yields CDR1 SGHAT and CDR2 FQNNGV. The V end was cut by 5 bases, the J end by 0 bases, with 12 bases between. The CDR3 is 15 residues long. The CDR3 spells CASSVTYGSTDTQYF. The DNA for the CDR3 is TGTGCCAGCAGCGTTACGTACGGGAGCACAGATACGCAGTATTTT. The full variable domain, its missing parts supplied by reference TRBV11-2 and TRBJ2-3, is EAGVAQSPRYKIIEKRQSVAFWCNPISGHATLYWYQQILGQGPKLLIQFQNNGVVDDSQLPKDRFSAERLKGVDSTLKIQPAKLEDSAVYLCASSVTYGSTDTQYFGPGTRLTVL.

Concerning this clone itself: Other DNA sequences in the sample encode the same CDR3. V is TRBV7-9 and J is TRBJ2-1; no reliable D call. CDR1 is SEHNR, CDR2 FQNEAQ, per germline (reference sequence). V was pared by 1 base and J by 5 bases, with 3 bases between. This CDR3 has 12 residues. CDR3 region: CASSLGNNEQFF. The CDR3 DNA sequence: TGTGCCAGCAGCTTAGGGAACAATGAGCAGTTCTTC.

The V gene is TRBV19, the J gene TRBJ1-5, with TRBD1 matching 7 bases. V was clipped by 5 bases and J by 2 bases; unmatched bases: 6. CDR3 length equals 15 residues. Germline V gives CDR1 LNHDA, CDR2 SQIVND (reference sequence). In DNA form, the CDR3 reads TGTGCCAGTAGTCTGACAGGGCTGGGCAATCAGCCCCAGCATTTT. This gives the protein CASSLTGLGNQPQHF.

V is TRBV19 and J is TRBJ2-7, with 9 nucleotides matching TRBD1. There are 17 residues in the CDR3. With 3 bases clipped from V and 3 bases from J, the junction kept 12 bases outside the gene matches. The germline gives CDR1 LNHDA, CDR2 SQIVND (reference sequence). Written as DNA, the CDR3 is TGTGCCAGTAGTATTGGGCTGAGAACAGGGGGCTTCTACGAGCAGTACTTC. Its protein is CASSIGLRTGGFYEQYF. Combining the CDR3 with reference TRBV19 and TRBJ2-7 gives the whole variable domain DGGITQSPKYLFRKEGQNVTLSCEQNLNHDAMYWYRQDPGQGLRLIYYSQIVNDFQKGDIAEGYSVSREKKESFPLTVTSAQKNPTAFYLCASSIGLRTGGFYEQYFGPGTRLTVT.

The chain links TRBV19 to TRBJ2-7; no clear D gene. CDR1 is LNHDA, CDR2 SQIVND, per germline (reference sequence). This CDR3 comprises 13 residues. The germline V and J ends were trimmed by 5 bases and 1 base, with 9 bases remaining between them. Written as DNA, the CDR3 is TGTGCCAGTAGTTCGGCGGAATCCTACGAGCAGTACTTC. It specifies CASSSAESYEQYF.

This chain joins TRBV14 and TRBJ2-1, with 7 bases identical to TRBD2. The CDR3 runs 17 residues. The germline CDR1 and CDR2 sequences are SGHDN and FVKESK. V lost 0 bases and J lost 3; bases outside the gene matches: 8. This CDR3 reads CASSQDVVQRGYNEQFF. DNA for the CDR3: TGTGCCAGCAGCCAAGACGTAGTCCAGCGGGGCTACAATGAGCAGTTCTTC.

This rearrangement joins TRBV29-1 to TRBJ2-7; D call uncertain. This CDR3 comprises 12 residues. V was clipped by 1 base and J by 9 bases, with 13 bases between them. Germline V gene data show CDR1 as SQVTM and CDR2 as ANQGSEA. The chain's CDR3 is CSVEVPLSGQYF. CDR3 bases: TGCAGCGTTGAAGTGCCCCTAAGTGGGCAGTACTTC.

The chain joins TRBV21-1 to TRBJ2-1; whether TRBD2, the table's D call, matches the DNA was not checked. TRBV21-1 counts as a pseudogene. The CDR3 covers 16 residues. CDR3 amino acids: CASSKRTGGTYNEQFF. The CDR3 nucleotides read TGTGCCAGCAGCAAACGGACGGGAGGGACCTACAATGAGCAGTTCTTC.

V and J are TRBV7-9 and TRBJ2-3; 8 bases match TRBD1. Germline trimming cut 0 bases from V and 1 base from J; bases unmatched to any gene: 9. Germline V gives CDR1 SEHNR, CDR2 FQNEAQ (reference sequence). This CDR3 is 18 amino acids long. The CDR3, as DNA: TGTGCCAGCAGCTTAGCGCCCGGGACAGGTAGCCGCACAGATACGCAGTATTTT. Translating it yields CASSLAPGTGSRTDTQYF.

This clone was observed at least ten times. The chain is built from TRBV11-3 and TRBJ2-1, with a weak D call TRBD1 (5 bases). The CDR3 runs 18 residues. Looked up from germline, CDR1 is SGHNT and CDR2 is YENEEA. V shed 4 bases and J shed 6 bases, with 25 bases lying between them. The CDR3: CASSSSRGFGPEVNEQFF. The DNA for the CDR3 is TGTGCCAGCAGCTCCAGTAGGGGTTTTGGCCCCGAGGTCAATGAGCAGTTCTTC.

This clone was seen once. CDR3 protein: CASSSTSGSYNEQFF. The CDR3 DNA reads as TGCGCCAGCAGCTCGACTAGCGGGAGCTACAATGAGCAGTTCTTC. The rearrangement links TRBV4-1 to TRBJ2-1; TRBD2 matches at 12 bases. Germline assignment: CDR1 MGHRA and CDR2 YSYEKL. V lost 5 bases to trimming and J lost 3 bases; unmatched junction nucleotides: 2. This CDR3 comprises 15 residues.

The CDR3 protein is CASSLSLGREQYF. The CDR3 DNA sequence: TGTGCCAGCAGTTTATCCCTCGGCCGCGAGCAGTACTTC. The chain has TRBV28 and TRBJ2-7; no clear D gene. V was pared by 1 base and J by 6 bases, with 10 bases between. Per germline, CDR1 MDHEN and CDR2 SYDVKM. There are 13 residues in the CDR3.

This clone was recorded only once. CDR3 sequence: CASGGPNTGELFF. The CDR3 DNA reads TGTGCCAGCGGCGGACCAAACACCGGGGAGCTGTTTTTT. This chain uses TRBV9 with TRBJ2-2, with D uncertain. The germline V gene encodes CDR1 SGDLS and CDR2 YYNGEE. The CDR3 runs to 13 residues. Trimming took off 7 bases at V and 2 bases at J, with 9 bases between the two ends.

The rearrangement joins TRBV7-9 to TRBJ2-2, with 9 bases that match TRBD2. The CDR3 contains 16 residues. CDR1 is SEHNR, CDR2 FQNEAQ, per germline (reference sequence). V was clipped by 2 bases and J by 1 base; unmatched bases: 2. CDR3 coding DNA: TGTGCCAGCAGCTTACGACTAGCGGTGAACACCGGGGAGCTGTTTTTT. This codes for CASSLRLAVNTGELFF.

The rearrangement joins TRBV5-1 to TRBJ1-1; D might be TRBD1 (6 bases). Germline lookup yields CDR1 SGHRS and CDR2 YFSETQ. The ends were cut back, 1 base at V and 5 bases at J, with 6 bases in the middle. This CDR3 comprises 12 residues. The DNA for the CDR3 is TGCGCCAGCAGCTTGACAGGGACTGAAGCTTTCTTT. Protein sequence: CASSLTGTEAFF.

The chain joins TRBV5-5 to TRBJ2-1; TRBD2 matches at 8 bases. J gave up 10 bases and V 6 bases, and 6 bases lay outside the gene matches. Germline CDR1 is SGHKS and CDR2 is YYEKEE (reference sequence). The CDR3 length is 12 residues. CDR3 coding DNA: TGTGCCAGCACCGTCAGCGGGAGAGAGCAGTTCTTC. Protein: CASTVSGREQFF. The variable domain in full, completed from reference TRBV5-5 and TRBJ2-1, reads DAGVTQSPTHLIKTRGQQVTLRCSPISGHKSVSWYQQVLGQGPQFIFQYYEKEERGRGNFPDRFSARQFPNYSSELNVNALLLGDSALYLCASTVSGREQFFGPGTRLTVL.

V usage is TRBV10-3 and J usage is TRBJ2-7; 8 bases agree with TRBD1. CDR1 and CDR2 from the germline V gene are ENHRY and SYGVKD. The V segment lost 6 bases and the J segment 6 bases; nucleotides outside the gene matches: 10. The CDR3 contains 14 residues. The CDR3 loop reads CAIRPTGEAFEQYF. The DNA of the CDR3 is TGTGCCATCAGACCGACAGGGGAGGCGTTCGAGCAGTACTTC.

This clone appeared once. The chain combines TRBV4-1 with TRBJ2-3; D may be TRBD2 (5 bases). V gave up 0 bases and J gave up 0 bases, with 13 bases separating them. The CDR3 has 17 amino acids. Germline CDR1 is MGHRA and CDR2 is YSYEKL. This chain's CDR3 is CASSQDPGFSSTDTQYF. In nucleotides, the CDR3 is TGCGCCAGCAGCCAAGATCCGGGGTTCTCTAGCACAGATACGCAGTATTTT.

As regards this clone: Other DNA sequences in the same sample also yield this CDR3. The rearrangement links TRBV2 to TRBJ2-3, with D perhaps matching TRBD1 (6 bases). The germline gives CDR1 SNHLY, CDR2 FYNNEI. CDR3 size: 12 residues. V was shortened by 6 bases and J by 4 bases, with 8 bases between the two germline ends. For the CDR3, the DNA is TGTGCCAGCAGAGGGGGTCCAGATACGCAGTATTTT. Amino acid sequence: CASRGGPDTQYF.

This rearrangement joins TRBV5-1 to TRBJ2-1, with 11 bases matching TRBD2. This CDR3 contains 15 residues. Germline CDR1 is SGHRS and CDR2 is YFSETQ. V trimming: 4 bases; J trimming: 6 bases; junction bases outside the gene matches: 6. CDR3 in DNA: TGCGCCAGCAGCAGCGGGACTAGCGGTTCCAATGAGCAGTTCTTC. Its protein product is CASSSGTSGSNEQFF.

A single count supports this clone. CDR3 protein: CASSFRGQTEAFF. Here the CDR3 DNA reads TGCGCCAGCAGCTTCAGGGGGCAAACTGAAGCTTTCTTT. The V and J genes are TRBV5-1 and TRBJ1-1, with 8 bases that match TRBD1. Germline V gene data show CDR1 as SGHRS and CDR2 as YFSETQ. The CDR3 is 13 residues long. V shed 2 bases and J 5 bases; nucleotides not matched to a gene: 2.

As regards this clone: This same CDR3 is encoded by further DNA sequences in the sample. The V gene is TRBV6-1, the J gene TRBJ2-1, with 8 bases aligning to TRBD2. In germline, CDR1 is MNHNS, CDR2 SASEGT. The CDR3 extends over 15 amino acids. Germline trimming cut 5 bases from V and 0 bases from J; bases unmatched to any gene: 3. This CDR3 reads CASSPSGSSYNEQFF. The CDR3 DNA reads TGTGCCAGCAGTCCAAGCGGGAGCTCCTACAATGAGCAGTTCTTC.

The rearrangement links TRBV13 to TRBJ2-5; D perhaps matches TRBD1 (5 bases). Trimming stripped 4 bases from V and 5 bases from J, with 11 bases between. Germline CDR1 and CDR2: PRHDT and FYEKMQ (reference sequence). This CDR3 spans 13 amino acids. CDR3 loop: CASSYGHLETQYF. The CDR3 bases are TGTGCCAGCAGCTACGGACATCTCGAGACCCAGTACTTC.